The clone carrying this T cell receptor (beta chain) appeared a few times. The target antigen is unknown. TCRdb used MiXCR to reprocess the reads, holding one entry per CDR3 protein. This table holds under 850,000 distinct CDR3 sequences, 35% found once. This sample stems from a study of T cell repertoires in cytomegalovirus infection. Study overall: Both a matching HLA type and CMV infection were indicated by public TCR beta signatures. Study-level findings and limits: The cumulative frequency of public TCR beta families distinguished individuals who carried CMV together with the relevant HLA. HLA-C-restricted CMV clonotypes gave the most frequent clonotype in two of eight donors.

The TCR originated in a human donor in good health (CMV status not recorded). Some clones in this sample may be carry-over from other donors' samples. Sequencing was done on a sample of PBMCs.

The CDR3 protein is CASSPGGLGDEQFF. The CDR3, as DNA: TGTGCCAGCAGCCCCGGGGGCCTGGGGGATGAGCAGTTCTTC. The chain employs TRBV14 and TRBJ2-1; D may be TRBD1 or TRBD2 (6 bases each). This CDR3 has 14 residues. In germline, CDR1 is SGHDN, CDR2 FVKESK. Trimming cost V 4 bases and J 8 bases, with 15 bases left between them.